The sequence of this T cell receptor (beta chain) was determined in a study of regulatory T cells in long-lasting Graves disease. Building of the TCR beta libraries involved iRepertoire HTBI primers and Arm-PCR of CDR3 regions. Authors' analysis steps: Identification yielded around 68 TRBV and 14 TRBJ segments across samples. TCRdb reprocessed the multiplex PCR reads with MiXCR, giving one entry per CDR3 protein. The V and J calls were not made by the authors but by TCRdb's processing. The profile shows roughly 500,000 distinct CDR3 sequences, about 14% of them singletons. This clonotype occurred many times. As to time point: newly diagnosed GD, antithyroid drugs for less than 3 months. RNA extracted from PBMCs served as the sequencing template. Trimming took 0 bases from V and 6 from J, leaving 4 bases between them. Per germline, CDR1 SGHRS and CDR2 YFSETQ. This CDR3 is built from 12 residues. Another study also made use of these data, one on T cells in Graves' hyperthyroidism and ophthalmopathy. As reported in that work: Blood samples included most of the expanded thyroid clonotypes exceeding 0.001.

Sequences were derived from peripheral blood mononuclear cells (PBMCs), sampled at new diagnosis, from a patient treated with antithyroid drugs. The chain combines TRBV5-1 with TRBJ2-1; D is unclear. This sequence originates from a man aged 25-45 years with Graves disease. In nucleotides, the CDR3 is TGCGCCAGCAGCTTGGAGCCCAATGAGCAGTTCTTC. Its protein is CASSLEPNEQFF.